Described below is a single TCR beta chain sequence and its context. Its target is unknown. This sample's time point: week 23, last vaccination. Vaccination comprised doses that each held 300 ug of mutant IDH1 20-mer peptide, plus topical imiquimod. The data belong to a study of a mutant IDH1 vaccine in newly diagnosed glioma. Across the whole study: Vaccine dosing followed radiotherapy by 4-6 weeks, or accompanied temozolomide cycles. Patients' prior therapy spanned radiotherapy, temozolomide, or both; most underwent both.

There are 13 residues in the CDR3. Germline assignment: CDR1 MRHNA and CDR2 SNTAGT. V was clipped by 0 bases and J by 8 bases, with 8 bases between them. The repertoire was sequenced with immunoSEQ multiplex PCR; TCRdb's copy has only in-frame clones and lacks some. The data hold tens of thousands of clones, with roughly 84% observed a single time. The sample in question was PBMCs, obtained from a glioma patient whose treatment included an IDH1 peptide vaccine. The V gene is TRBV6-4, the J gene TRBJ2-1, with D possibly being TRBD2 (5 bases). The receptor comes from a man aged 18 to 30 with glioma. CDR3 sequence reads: CASSDSAGYEQFF. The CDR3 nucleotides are TGTGCCAGCAGTGACTCGGCGGGTTATGAGCAGTTCTTC.